This is a list of T cell receptor beta chains from one sample in a study of CD8+ T cells in alopecia areata. This table comes from immunoSEQ multiplex PCR, and its TCRdb copy is limited to in-frame clones, with some not included. The data hold 95,000 to 150,000 clones, with about 50% observed a single time. The material sequenced was NKG2D-low CD8+ T cells sorted from blood. The receptor set was obtained from a human donor with alopecia areata. The CDR3 runs from the conserved cysteine through the conserved F or W. The order of the fields is CDR3 length, V gene, J gene, clone size, D gene, CDR3 DNA, CDR3 protein. A D gene is named only where the DNA matches it firmly. Some rows mark clone size as missing; the rest say once, few, many or name a class of expanded clone.

length: 13; V: TRBV30; J: TRBJ2-1; size: NA; D: NA; DNA: TGTGCCTGGAGTGTAGCAGACCACAATGAGCAGTTCTTC; CDR3: CAWSVADHNEQFF
length: 13; V: TRBV27; J: TRBJ1-5; size: NA; D: TRBD1; DNA: TGTGCCACCTCCGGGACAGCGAATCAGCCCCAGCATTTT; CDR3: CATSGTANQPQHF
length: 11; V: TRBV28; J: TRBJ2-7; size: NA; D: NA; DNA: TGTGCCAGCAGTACTTACTACGAGCAGTACTTC; CDR3: CASSTYYEQYF
length: 14; V: TRBV27; J: TRBJ2-7; size: NA; D: NA; DNA: TGTGCCAGCAGTTTCCGCGGGTCCGGGGACGAGCAGTACTTC; CDR3: CASSFRGSGDEQYF
length: 13; V: TRBV29-1; J: TRBJ2-1; size: few; D: TRBD2; DNA: TGCAGCGCCGGACTAGCGGGATTCAATGAGCAGTTCTTC; CDR3: CSAGLAGFNEQFF
length: 14; V: TRBV28; J: TRBJ1-5; size: few; D: NA; DNA: TGTGCCAGCAGTGACATTTTGGGGAATCAGCCCCAGCATTTT; CDR3: CASSDILGNQPQHF
length: 14; V: TRBV30; J: TRBJ1-4; size: few; D: NA; DNA: TGTGCCTGGTCGCGAGTTGCAACTAATGAAAAACTGTTTTTT; CDR3: CAWSRVATNEKLFF
length: 12; V: TRBV30; J: TRBJ2-1; size: few; D: NA; DNA: TGTGCCCGAGGACAGTCCTACAATGAGCAGTTCTTC; CDR3: CARGQSYNEQFF
length: 13; V: TRBV6-1; J: TRBJ2-5; size: NA; D: NA; DNA: TGTGCCAGCATAACCCCCGAGATGGAGACCCAGTACTTC; CDR3: CASITPEMETQYF
length: 11; V: TRBV27; J: TRBJ2-3; size: NA; D: NA; DNA: TGTGCCACCTTCGGGACAGATACGCAGTATTTT; CDR3: CATFGTDTQYF
length: 14; V: TRBV4-1; J: TRBJ1-1; size: NA; D: NA; DNA: TGCGCCAGCGGCCAAGGAGGGGGGAACACTGAAGCTTTCTTT; CDR3: CASGQGGGNTEAFF
length: 13; V: TRBV29-1; J: TRBJ2-7; size: few; D: NA; DNA: TGCAGCGTTGAAGATCTCGAGAGCTACGAGCAGTACTTC; CDR3: CSVEDLESYEQYF
length: 13; V: TRBV29-1; J: TRBJ2-1; size: NA; D: NA; DNA: TGCAGCGGACGGGGGAGCTCCTACAATGAGCAGTTCTTC; CDR3: CSGRGSSYNEQFF
length: 14; V: TRBV2; J: TRBJ2-7; size: few; D: NA; DNA: TGTGCCAGCAGTGAATTTAGCGGCTCCTACGAGCAGTACTTC; CDR3: CASSEFSGSYEQYF
length: 12; V: TRBV10-2; J: TRBJ2-3; size: once; D: NA; DNA: TGCGCCAGCAGGGAGGACACAGATACGCAGTATTTT; CDR3: CASREDTDTQYF
length: 14; V: TRBV30; J: TRBJ1-5; size: NA; D: NA; DNA: TGTGCCTGGAGCTTGGGGGTGGAGGGGCAGCCCCAGCATTTT; CDR3: CAWSLGVEGQPQHF
length: 13; V: TRBV29-1; J: TRBJ2-7; size: few; D: TRBD1; DNA: TGCAGCGTCGTCCCGGGACAGGGACACGAGCAGTACTTC; CDR3: CSVVPGQGHEQYF
length: 12; V: TRBV7-9; J: TRBJ2-5; size: NA; D: NA; DNA: TGTGCCAGCAGCCAGACATCAGAGACCCAGTACTTC; CDR3: CASSQTSETQYF
length: 11; V: TRBV29-1; J: TRBJ1-1; size: few; D: NA; DNA: TGCAGCGTTGAGGGGGAAACTGAAGCTTTCTTT; CDR3: CSVEGETEAFF
length: 15; V: TRBV29-1; J: TRBJ2-3; size: NA; D: NA; DNA: TGCAGCGTTGATCCGTCCGGAGGAGGCACAGATACGCAGTATTTT; CDR3: CSVDPSGGGTDTQYF
length: 14; V: TRBV7-9; J: TRBJ2-7; size: NA; D: TRBD1; DNA: TGTGCCAGCAGCCCTAGGGACAGGGCCTACGAGCAGTACTTC; CDR3: CASSPRDRAYEQYF
length: 14; V: TRBV29-1; J: TRBJ1-2; size: NA; D: NA; DNA: TGCAGCGTTGAGGAAGGGTCTCCGTCCTATGGCTACACCTTC; CDR3: CSVEEGSPSYGYTF
length: 16; V: TRBV4-3; J: TRBJ1-2; size: NA; D: NA; DNA: TGCGCCAGCAGCCAAGACCCTCTACAGGGTATCTATGGCTACACCTTC; CDR3: CASSQDPLQGIYGYTF